This T cell receptor (beta chain) was obtained from a study of CD8+CD57+ T cells in acquired aplastic anemia. The wider study: The sorted CD4+ and CD8+ cells yielded an average about 3.5 ug of DNA.

Study results and caveats: Statistical testing detected no significant gap in CD8+ Simpson's diversity between patients and controls. Patients and controls shared 25 to 30 CD8+ CDR3 sequences, which appeared highly expressed in patients and within their immunodominant clones.

TCR beta VDJ combinations and CDR3 sequences were profiled from genomic DNA. Using its own MiXCR run on the reads, TCRdb lists one record per CDR3 protein. The repertoire includes roughly 190,000 distinct CDR3 sequences, roughly half of them detected once, and about 9.7% sits in the top ten. The sequenced patients had an expansion of CD8+CD57+ cells seen by flow cytometry. No therapy had been given to the patients at the time of blood sampling. The V segment lost 6 bases and the J segment 7 bases; nucleotides outside the gene matches: 3. Germline V gene data show CDR1 as ENHRY and CDR2 as SYGVKD. The CDR3 has 14 residues. For this clonotype: Its antigen is still unknown.

The TCR sequence derives from a human donor with aplastic anemia. V gene TRBV10-3 combines with J gene TRBJ2-2, with 12 bases that match TRBD1. Sequencing was performed on sorted CD4+, CD8+, or CD8+CD57+ T cells (not recorded which) from PBMCs. CDR3 DNA sequence: TGTGCCATCAGGGGACAGGGGGCCGTCGGGGAGCTGTTTTTT. It yields the protein CAIRGQGAVGELFF.